The 20 T cell receptor beta chains given below trace back to one sample, sequenced in a study of CD8 T cells in ankylosing spondylitis. TCRdb processed the 5' RACE reads anew with MiXCR; each CDR3 protein has one entry. The repertoire holds 300,000 to 350,000 distinct CDR3 sequences, roughly 20% seen once, with 3.5% in the top ten. The sequenced material came from blood, either unsorted or a sorted T cell fraction (not recorded which). These TCRs come from a female donor with ankylosing spondylitis or in good health (not recorded which).

This clonotype was detected only a few times. The chain recombines TRBV20-1 with TRBJ2-7, with D possibly called TRBD1 or TRBD2 (6 bases each). Germline V gene lookup returns CDR1 DFQATT and CDR2 SNEGSKA (reference sequence). V was shortened by 7 bases and J by 6 bases, with 25 bases between the two germline ends. The CDR3 consists of 15 residues. The CDR3 coding sequence is TGCAGTGGAACCTTGGGGGGACACCCACCCCGCGAGCAGTACTTC. Encoded protein: CSGTLGGHPPREQYF.

In this sample, this clonotype turned up a few times. The genes are TRBV7-3 and TRBJ1-4; D gene unclear. This CDR3 is built from 13 residues. Trimming cost V 1 base and J 8 bases, with 8 bases left between them. CDR1 SGHTA and CDR2 FQGTGA come from the germline V gene. The CDR3 loop reads CASSLNSGEKLFF. As DNA, the CDR3 is TGTGCCAGCAGCTTAAATAGTGGGGAAAAACTGTTTTTT.

This clonotype showed up many times. V usage is TRBV29-1 and J usage is TRBJ2-5; tentative D call: TRBD1 (5 bases). The CDR3 sequence is 12 residues long. From germline, CDR1 is SQVTM and CDR2 ANQGSEA. V dropped 7 bases and J dropped 4 bases, with 13 bases sitting between them. CDR3 loop: CSAAGSAETQYF. The DNA for the CDR3 is TGCAGCGCGGCAGGGTCAGCAGAGACCCAGTACTTC.

V gene TRBV7-2 combines with J gene TRBJ2-5, with 9 bases matching TRBD2. With 5 bases clipped from V and 5 bases from J, the junction kept 6 bases outside the gene matches. Per germline, CDR1 SGHTA and CDR2 FQGNSA. The CDR3 sequence is 14 residues long. The CDR3 protein is CASSPLAGMETQYF. CDR3 DNA sequence: TGTGCCAGCAGCCCTCTAGCGGGAATGGAGACCCAGTACTTC.

Only a few counts were recorded for this clonotype. This chain uses TRBV20-1 with TRBJ2-7; D perhaps matches TRBD2 (6 bases). V was trimmed by 3 bases and J by 7 bases, leaving 10 bases between them. CDR1 is DFQATT, CDR2 SNEGSKA, per germline (reference sequence). This CDR3 contains 11 residues. CDR3 amino acids: CSARESGEQYF. Here the CDR3 DNA reads TGCAGTGCTAGGGAGAGCGGGGAGCAGTACTTC.

The chain recombines TRBV7-4 with TRBJ2-5; D not resolved. The CDR3 extends over 15 amino acids. Germline V gene data show CDR1 as SGHVT and CDR2 as SQSDAQ. Trimming took 7 bases from V and 7 from J, leaving 22 bases between them. The CDR3 DNA reads as TGTGCCAGCACCAAAACAGACGGCGAAAACGGGACCCAGTACTTC. Translated: CASTKTDGENGTQYF. Full variable domain (remainder filled in from reference TRBV7-4 and TRBJ2-5): GAGVSQSPRYKVAKRGRDVALRCDSISGHVTLYWYRQTLGQGSEVLTYSQSDAQRDKSGRPSGRFSAERPERSVSTLKIQRTEQGDSAVYLCASTKTDGENGTQYFGPGTRLLVL.

The gene calls are TRBV30 and TRBJ1-1; TRBD1 agrees at 7 bases. Trimming removed 3 bases from V and 3 bases from J; junction bases left unmatched: 4. Per the germline V gene, CDR1 is GTSNPN and CDR2 is SVGIG (reference sequence). This CDR3 has 13 residues. The CDR3: CAWRRGQDTEAFF. Here the CDR3 DNA reads TGTGCCTGGAGGCGAGGACAGGACACTGAAGCTTTCTTT.

CDR3 nucleotide sequence: TGCAGTGCTAGAGCCGGGGCCCGAATTGTAGATACGCAGTATTTT. This translates into CSARAGARIVDTQYF. The J gene is TRBJ2-3, the V gene TRBV20-1; D is tentatively TRBD1 or TRBD2 (5 bases each). The V and J ends lost 1 base and 5 bases respectively, with 16 bases between them. The CDR3 runs 15 residues. The germline gives CDR1 DFQATT, CDR2 SNEGSKA (reference sequence).

This clonotype was recorded at least ten times. The chain carries TRBV14 and TRBJ2-1, with 8 nucleotides matching TRBD2. V shed 4 bases, J shed 4 bases, and the junction held 6 bases outside the gene matches. CDR3 length: 15 amino acids. Per the germline V gene, CDR1 is SGHDN and CDR2 is FVKESK. CDR3 protein: CASSPRLAQYNEQFF. The CDR3 bases are TGTGCCAGCAGCCCTAGACTAGCGCAGTACAATGAGCAGTTCTTC.

This clonotype was seen a few times. V and J are TRBV20-1 and TRBJ1-1, with 8 bases that match TRBD1. This CDR3 spans 15 amino acids. The V and J ends lost 3 bases and 7 bases, in that order; junction bases with no gene match: 13. Germline V lookup: CDR1 DFQATT, CDR2 SNEGSKA (reference sequence). DNA for the CDR3: TGCAGTGCTAGCGGAGACAGGGGCTTTTCGGGTGAAGCTTTCTTT. Translation gives CSASGDRGFSGEAFF.

The V call is TRBV15, the J call TRBJ2-3; no firm D call. V dropped 2 bases and J dropped 0 bases, with 3 bases sitting between them. The CDR3 consists of 13 residues. Germline V CDR1 and CDR2: LNHNV, YYDKDF (reference sequence). The CDR3 DNA reads TGTGCCACCAGCAGACTTAGCACAGATACGCAGTATTTT. As protein: CATSRLSTDTQYF.

This clonotype was seen repeatedly, ten times or more. The chain uses TRBV20-1 and TRBJ2-3; D uncertain. CDR1 DFQATT and CDR2 SNEGSKA come from the germline V gene (reference sequence). The CDR3 contains 10 residues. The V gene lost 6 bases and the J gene lost 4 bases, with 5 bases spanning the gap. Here the CDR3 reads CSAGPDTQYF. The CDR3 coding sequence is TGCAGTGCCGGGCCAGATACGCAGTATTTT.

This clonotype has more than one count but fewer than ten. The CDR3 DNA follows: TGTGCCAGCAGTTACCCTAGGCAGGGAGGTGGCTACACCTTC. It encodes CASSYPRQGGGYTF. This chain joins TRBV6-5 and TRBJ1-2; TRBD1 is a possible D gene (5 bases). Trimming left V 2 bases short and J 7 bases short, with 14 bases between. This CDR3 comprises 14 residues. Germline V CDR1 and CDR2: MNHEY, SVGAGI.

In its sample, this clonotype was seen many times. The J gene is TRBJ2-7, the V gene TRBV29-1; a weak D match, TRBD2 (6 bases). The CDR3 is 13 residues long. V lost 4 bases to trimming and J lost 0 bases, with 10 bases between them. Germline V lookup: CDR1 SQVTM, CDR2 ANQGSEA. The CDR3 region is CSVGGGTSYEQYF. DNA of the CDR3: TGCAGCGTTGGTGGAGGGACCTCCTACGAGCAGTACTTC.

The chain has TRBV12-3 or TRBV12-4 and TRBJ2-7, with 8 bases lining up with TRBD1. This CDR3 region has 15 residues. V dropped 3 bases and J dropped 2; count of bases not matched to a gene: 6. CDR3 protein: CASSLGWGQAYEQYF. The DNA of the CDR3 is TGTGCCAGCAGTTTGGGCTGGGGACAGGCCTACGAGCAGTACTTC.

The rearrangement joins TRBV5-1 to TRBJ2-7; TRBD1 agrees at 8 bases. Per germline, CDR1 SGHRS and CDR2 YFSETQ. Losses at the gene ends were 3 bases for V and 3 bases for J; bases not matched to a gene: 11. The CDR3 runs to 16 residues. The CDR3 DNA reads TGCGCCAGCAGCTCGTACGGGACAGGATTCATCTACGAGCAGTACTTC. It codes for CASSSYGTGFIYEQYF.

The chain employs TRBV5-5 and TRBJ2-7; the match to TRBD2 covers 7 bases. Germline V gene lookup returns CDR1 SGHKS and CDR2 YYEKEE (reference sequence). V was pared by 6 bases and J by 2 bases, with 8 bases of the junction left unmatched. This CDR3 contains 14 residues. The CDR3 bases are TGTGCCAGCAAACCTCTCAGCGGGGCCTACGAGCAGTACTTC. It encodes CASKPLSGAYEQYF.

This clonotype was observed a handful of times. The rearrangement links TRBV5-1 to TRBJ2-7; unclear D gene. This CDR3 contains 11 residues. The ends were cut back, 3 bases at V and 5 bases at J, with 6 bases in the middle. The germline CDR1 and CDR2 sequences are SGHRS and YFSETQ. The CDR3 region has the DNA TGCGCCAGCAGCTCAACTCACGAGCAGTACTTC. It codes for CASSSTHEQYF.

This clonotype was detected only a few times. The CDR3 nucleotides are TGTGCCAGCAGCTCGCTCGGGACTAACCAAGAGACCCAGTACTTC. It translates to CASSSLGTNQETQYF. The gene calls are TRBV7-9 and TRBJ2-5; 7 bases match TRBD2. With 4 bases clipped from V and 0 bases from J, the junction kept 5 bases outside the gene matches. CDR3 length equals 15 residues. From germline, CDR1 is SEHNR and CDR2 FQNEAQ (reference sequence).

The chain combines TRBV5-4 with TRBJ2-3; TRBD1 matches 7 bases. V shed 4 bases and J 14 bases; nucleotides not matched to a gene: 13. CDR3 length: 13 amino acids. Germline values: CDR1 SGHNT, CDR2 YYREEE (reference sequence). Written as DNA, the CDR3 is TGTGCCAGCAGCCAGACCTTGGACAGGCCGGTGTATTTT. Translating it yields CASSQTLDRPVYF.